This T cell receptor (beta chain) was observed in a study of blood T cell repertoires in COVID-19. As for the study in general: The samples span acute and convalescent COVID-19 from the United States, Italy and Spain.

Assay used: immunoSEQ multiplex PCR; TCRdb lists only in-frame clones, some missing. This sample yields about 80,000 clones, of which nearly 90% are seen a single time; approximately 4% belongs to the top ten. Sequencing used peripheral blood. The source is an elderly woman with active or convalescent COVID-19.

CDR3 loop: CASSSQGFRRGYTF. The CDR3 bases are TGTGCCAGCAGCTCACAGGGGTTCCGAAGAGGCTACACCTTC. The chain has TRBV3-1 (or the pseudogene TRBV3-2) and TRBJ1-2; 7 bases line up with TRBD1. V lost 5 bases and J lost 8; bases outside the gene matches: 11. This CDR3 region has 14 residues. From germline, CDR1 is LGHDT and CDR2 YNNKEL (reference sequence).